One and the same sample provided the 4 T cell receptor beta chains below, sequenced in a study of spatial heterogeneity in lung cancer. Study-wide findings and caveats: Mutation tallies in tumors tracked expanded intratumoral alpha and beta TCR counts.

These TCRs' antigens remain unknown. The time point was: sample taken at primary tumor resection. TCRdb independently ran MiXCR on the 5' RACE reads; one entry per CDR3 protein. The profile shows about 20,000 distinct CDR3 sequences, over 7% of them singletons. Material: lung tumor tissue, obtained at surgery. The receptors derive from a female donor with early-stage non-small cell lung cancer.

The chain is built from TRBV24-1 and TRBJ2-1, with a weak D call TRBD2 (6 bases). Per germline, CDR1 KGHDR and CDR2 SFDVKD. The CDR3 extends over 20 amino acids. V lost 8 bases to trimming and J lost 0 bases, with 28 bases between them. The CDR3 DNA reads as TGTGCCACCACCAAGGGCGGGAACTCCCTTCACGAAAGCTCCTACAATGAGCAGTTCTTC. This sequence encodes CATTKGGNSLHESSYNEQFF.

This clonotype was counted many times. The rearrangement joins TRBV5-1 to TRBJ2-3; TRBD2 might be the D (5 bases). Trimming pared 6 bases from V and 4 bases from J, leaving 18 bases between. CDR3 size: 15 residues. Germline-derived CDR1 and CDR2 are SGHRS and YFSETQ. CDR3: CASTPLAGAADTQYF. The CDR3 DNA reads TGCGCCAGCACCCCCCTGGCGGGTGCCGCAGATACGCAGTATTTT. Full variable domain (outside the CDR3, taken from reference TRBV5-1 and TRBJ2-3): KAGVTQTPRYLIKTRGQQVTLSCSPISGHRSVSWYQQTPGQGLQFLFEYFSETQRNKGNFPGRFSGRQFSNSRSEMNVSTLELGDSALYLCASTPLAGAADTQYFGPGTRLTVL.

There are many counts of this clonotype. The V call is TRBV6-6, the J call TRBJ2-4; 7 bases agree with TRBD2. With 8 bases clipped from V and 4 bases from J, the junction kept 2 bases outside the gene matches. CDR3 length: 12 residues. Germline assignment: CDR1 MNHNY and CDR2 SVGAGI (reference sequence). CDR3 in DNA: TGTGCCAGCGGCGGGGGAAAAAACATTCAGTACTTC. Its translation is CASGGGKNIQYF.

This clonotype was seen more than once but under ten times. The chain is built from TRBV5-1 and TRBJ1-3, with D unresolved. Germline V CDR1 and CDR2: SGHRS, YFSETQ. V dropped 0 bases and J dropped 3 bases, with 10 bases sitting between them. CDR3 length: 15 amino acids. For the CDR3, the DNA is TGCGCCAGCAGCTTGGCCGCGGGGAGTGGAAACACCATATATTTT. Translated, it gives CASSLAAGSGNTIYF.